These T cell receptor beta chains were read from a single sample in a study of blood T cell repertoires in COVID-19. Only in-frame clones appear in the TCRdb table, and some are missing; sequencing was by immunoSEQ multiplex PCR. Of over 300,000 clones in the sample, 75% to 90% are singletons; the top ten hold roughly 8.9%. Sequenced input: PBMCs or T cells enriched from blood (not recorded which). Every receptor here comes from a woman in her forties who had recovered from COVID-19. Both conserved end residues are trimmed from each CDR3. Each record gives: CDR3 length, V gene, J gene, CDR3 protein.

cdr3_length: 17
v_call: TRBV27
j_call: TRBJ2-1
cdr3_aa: ASSGTTSGEGGVPNEQF

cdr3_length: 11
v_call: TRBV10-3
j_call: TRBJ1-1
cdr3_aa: AISEGGYTEAF

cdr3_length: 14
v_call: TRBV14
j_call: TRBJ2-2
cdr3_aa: ASSHFSSSTAGELF

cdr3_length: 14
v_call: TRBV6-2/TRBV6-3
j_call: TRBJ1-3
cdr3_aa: ASSLNGQDYGNTIY

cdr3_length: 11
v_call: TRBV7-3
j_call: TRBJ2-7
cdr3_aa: ASSSHRDDEQY

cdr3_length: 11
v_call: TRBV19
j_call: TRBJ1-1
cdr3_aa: ATHRDRNTEAF

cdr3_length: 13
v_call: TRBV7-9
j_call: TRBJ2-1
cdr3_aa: ASSRSSGRDNEQF

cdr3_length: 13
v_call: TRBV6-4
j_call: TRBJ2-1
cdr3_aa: ASSTSGEPYNEQF

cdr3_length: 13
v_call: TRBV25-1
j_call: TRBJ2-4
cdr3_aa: ASSDIGRGGGIQY

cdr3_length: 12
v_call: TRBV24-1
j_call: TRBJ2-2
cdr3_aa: ATSGQGITGELF

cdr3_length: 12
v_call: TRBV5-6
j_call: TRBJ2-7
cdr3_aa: ASSLRDSTYEQY

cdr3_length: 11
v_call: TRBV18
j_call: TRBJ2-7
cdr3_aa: ASSLGQGYEQY

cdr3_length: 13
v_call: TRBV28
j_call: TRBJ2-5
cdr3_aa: ASSSSRGRRETQY

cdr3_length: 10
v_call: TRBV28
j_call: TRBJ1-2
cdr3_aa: ASSFGGYGYT

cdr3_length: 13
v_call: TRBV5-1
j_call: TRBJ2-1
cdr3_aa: ASSLVGSIGNEQF

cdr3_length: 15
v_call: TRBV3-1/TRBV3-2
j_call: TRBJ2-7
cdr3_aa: ASSRNSGGAFVYEQY

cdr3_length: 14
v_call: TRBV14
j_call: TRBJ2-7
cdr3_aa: ASSQWRDRGPYEQY

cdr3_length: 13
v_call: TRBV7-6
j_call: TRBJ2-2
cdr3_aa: ASSLLLAGAGELF

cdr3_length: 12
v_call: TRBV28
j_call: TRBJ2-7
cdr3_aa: ASSSTGYSYEQY

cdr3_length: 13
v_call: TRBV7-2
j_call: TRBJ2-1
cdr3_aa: ASSPTRVSYNEQF

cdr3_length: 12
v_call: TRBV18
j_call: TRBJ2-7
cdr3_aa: ASSPSQGSYEQY

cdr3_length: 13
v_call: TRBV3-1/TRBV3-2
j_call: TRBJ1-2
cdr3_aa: ASSLETSRGYGYT

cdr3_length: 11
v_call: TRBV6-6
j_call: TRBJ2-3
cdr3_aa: ASRTGEADTQY